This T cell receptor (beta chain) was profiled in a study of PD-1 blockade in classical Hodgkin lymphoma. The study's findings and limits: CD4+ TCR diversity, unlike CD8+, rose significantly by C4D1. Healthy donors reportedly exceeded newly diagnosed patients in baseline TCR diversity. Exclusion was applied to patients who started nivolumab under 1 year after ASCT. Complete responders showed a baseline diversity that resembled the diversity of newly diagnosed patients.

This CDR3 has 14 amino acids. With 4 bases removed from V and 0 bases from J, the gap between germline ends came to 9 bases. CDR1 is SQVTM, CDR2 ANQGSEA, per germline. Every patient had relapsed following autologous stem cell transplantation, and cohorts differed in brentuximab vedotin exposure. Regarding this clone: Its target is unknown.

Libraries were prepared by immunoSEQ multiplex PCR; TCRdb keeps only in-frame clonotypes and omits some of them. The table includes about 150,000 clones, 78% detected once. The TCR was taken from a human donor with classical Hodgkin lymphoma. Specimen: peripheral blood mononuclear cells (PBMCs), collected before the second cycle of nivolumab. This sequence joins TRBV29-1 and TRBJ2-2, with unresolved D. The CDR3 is CSVVRQANTGELFF. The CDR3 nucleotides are TGCAGCGTTGTGCGGCAGGCGAACACCGGGGAGCTGTTTTTT.